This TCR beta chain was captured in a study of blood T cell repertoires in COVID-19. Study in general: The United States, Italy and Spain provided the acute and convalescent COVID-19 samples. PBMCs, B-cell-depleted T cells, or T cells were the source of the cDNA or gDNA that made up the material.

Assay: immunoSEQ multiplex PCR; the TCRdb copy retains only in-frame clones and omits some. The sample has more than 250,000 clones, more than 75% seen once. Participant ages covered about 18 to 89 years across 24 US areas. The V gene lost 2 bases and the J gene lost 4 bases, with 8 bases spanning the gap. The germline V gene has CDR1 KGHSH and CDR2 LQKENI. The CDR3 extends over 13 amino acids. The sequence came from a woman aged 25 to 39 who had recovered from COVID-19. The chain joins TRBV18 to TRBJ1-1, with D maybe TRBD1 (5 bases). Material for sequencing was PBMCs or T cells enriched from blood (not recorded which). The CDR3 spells CASSPETVTEAFF. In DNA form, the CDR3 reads TGTGCCAGCTCACCAGAGACAGTCACTGAAGCTTTCTTT.